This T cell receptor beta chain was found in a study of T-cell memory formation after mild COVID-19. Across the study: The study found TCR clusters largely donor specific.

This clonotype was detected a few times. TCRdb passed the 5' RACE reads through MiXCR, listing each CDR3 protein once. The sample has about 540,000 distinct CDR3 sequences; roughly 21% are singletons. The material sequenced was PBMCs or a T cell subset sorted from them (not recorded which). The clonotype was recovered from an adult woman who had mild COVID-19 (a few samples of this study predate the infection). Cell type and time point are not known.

The CDR3 DNA sequence: TGTGCCAGCAGTTTACGGCCAGGCTCCACCGGGGAGCTGTTTTTT. This translates into CASSLRPGSTGELFF. The V gene is TRBV12-3 or TRBV12-4, the J gene TRBJ2-2; D gene unclear. The CDR3 extends over 15 amino acids. Trimming shortened V by 2 bases and J by 4 bases, and 11 bases separated the two germline ends.